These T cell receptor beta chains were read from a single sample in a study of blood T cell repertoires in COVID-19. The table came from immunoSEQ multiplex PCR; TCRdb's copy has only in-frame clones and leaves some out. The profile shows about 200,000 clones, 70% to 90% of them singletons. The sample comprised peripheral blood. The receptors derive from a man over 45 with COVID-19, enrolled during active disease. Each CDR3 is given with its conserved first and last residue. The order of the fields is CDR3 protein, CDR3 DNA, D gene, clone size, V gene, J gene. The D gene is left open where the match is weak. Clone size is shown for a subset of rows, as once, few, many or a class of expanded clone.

CDR3 protein: CASSMRPLYEQYF; CDR3 DNA: TGTGCCAGTAGTATGAGGCCCCTCTACGAGCAGTACTTC; D gene: -; clone size: -; V gene: TRBV19; J gene: TRBJ2-7
CDR3 protein: CASSQGQHQETQYF; CDR3 DNA: TGTGCCAGCAGCCAGGGACAGCACCAAGAGACCCAGTACTTC; D gene: TRBD1; clone size: -; V gene: TRBV7-2; J gene: TRBJ2-5
CDR3 protein: CASGGTAAHEQYF; CDR3 DNA: TGTGCCAGCGGAGGGACCGCCGCCCACGAGCAGTACTTC; D gene: -; clone size: -; V gene: TRBV6-5; J gene: TRBJ2-7
CDR3 protein: CASSRGQGVADYGYTF; CDR3 DNA: TGCGCCAGCAGCCGGGGACAGGGGGTAGCTGACTATGGCTACACCTTC; D gene: TRBD1; clone size: -; V gene: TRBV4-3; J gene: TRBJ1-2
CDR3 protein: CASSEPGQNYGYTF; CDR3 DNA: TGTGCCAGCAGTGAACCGGGACAGAACTATGGCTACACCTTC; D gene: TRBD1; clone size: once; V gene: TRBV25-1; J gene: TRBJ1-2
CDR3 protein: CASSLGQGTMNTEAFF; CDR3 DNA: TGTGCCAGCAGCTTGGGACAGGGGACCATGAACACTGAAGCTTTCTTT; D gene: TRBD1; clone size: -; V gene: TRBV5-6; J gene: TRBJ1-1
CDR3 protein: CAWREQAAYEQYF; CDR3 DNA: TGTGCCTGGAGGGAACAGGCCGCCTACGAGCAGTACTTC; D gene: -; clone size: few; V gene: TRBV30; J gene: TRBJ2-7
CDR3 protein: CASRRQGETGELFF; CDR3 DNA: TGTGCCAGCAGGAGACAGGGCGAAACCGGGGAGCTGTTTTTT; D gene: TRBD1; clone size: -; V gene: TRBV7-6; J gene: TRBJ2-2
CDR3 protein: CASSWFRDREETQYF; CDR3 DNA: TGTGCCAGCAGTTGGTTTAGGGACAGGGAAGAGACCCAGTACTTC; D gene: TRBD1; clone size: -; V gene: TRBV28; J gene: TRBJ2-5
CDR3 protein: CASSYRQGAAYGYTF; CDR3 DNA: TGTGCCAGCAGTTATAGGCAGGGGGCCGCCTATGGCTACACCTTC; D gene: TRBD1; clone size: once; V gene: TRBV6-6; J gene: TRBJ1-2
CDR3 protein: CATSRVLSGSRWETQYF; CDR3 DNA: TGTGCCACCAGCAGAGTCCTTAGCGGGAGCCGATGGGAGACCCAGTACTTC; D gene: TRBD2; clone size: -; V gene: TRBV15; J gene: TRBJ2-5
CDR3 protein: CASWGREENEKLFF; CDR3 DNA: TGTGCCAGCTGGGGCAGGGAGGAAAATGAAAAACTGTTTTTT; D gene: -; clone size: many; V gene: TRBV6-4; J gene: TRBJ1-4
CDR3 protein: CAWSVQGSNQPQHF; CDR3 DNA: TGTGCCTGGAGTGTTCAGGGTAGCAATCAGCCCCAGCATTTT; D gene: -; clone size: many; V gene: TRBV30; J gene: TRBJ1-5
CDR3 protein: CASSLYRSGDREKLFF; CDR3 DNA: TGTGCCAGCAGTTTATATCGGTCAGGGGATAGGGAAAAACTGTTTTTT; D gene: -; clone size: -; V gene: TRBV28; J gene: TRBJ1-4
CDR3 protein: CASGGGGELFF; CDR3 DNA: TGTGCCAGTGGGGGAGGCGGGGAGCTGTTTTTT; D gene: -; clone size: few; V gene: TRBV7-3; J gene: TRBJ2-2
CDR3 protein: CASSLTGTANTGELFF; CDR3 DNA: TGTGCCAGCAGCCTAACCGGGACAGCAAACACCGGGGAGCTGTTTTTT; D gene: TRBD1; clone size: -; V gene: TRBV5-4; J gene: TRBJ2-2
CDR3 protein: CASSDTGTGSYEQYF; CDR3 DNA: TGTGCCAGTAGCGATACCGGGACAGGGTCCTACGAGCAGTACTTC; D gene: TRBD1; clone size: -; V gene: TRBV19; J gene: TRBJ2-7
CDR3 protein: CASSLGGVNEKLFF; CDR3 DNA: TGTGCCAGCAGCTTGGGGGGAGTCAATGAAAAACTGTTTTTT; D gene: -; clone size: few; V gene: TRBV7-9; J gene: TRBJ1-4
CDR3 protein: CASSLVAGGAPEAFF; CDR3 DNA: TGTGCCAGCAGCTTAGTTGCAGGGGGCGCGCCTGAAGCTTTCTTT; D gene: TRBD1; clone size: -; V gene: TRBV7-6; J gene: TRBJ1-1
CDR3 protein: CASSLILAGGPRAKNIQYF; CDR3 DNA: TGTGCCAGCAGCTTAATCCTAGCGGGAGGGCCGAGGGCCAAAAACATTCAGTACTTC; D gene: TRBD2; clone size: -; V gene: TRBV7-9; J gene: TRBJ2-4
CDR3 protein: CASSQDVSRDEQFF; CDR3 DNA: TGCGCCAGCAGCCAAGATGTCTCGCGCGATGAGCAGTTCTTC; D gene: -; clone size: -; V gene: TRBV4-1; J gene: TRBJ2-1
CDR3 protein: CASSLTGATPGSLTF; CDR3 DNA: TGTGCCAGCAGTTTAACAGGGGCGACCCCAGGATCCCTGACTTTC; D gene: TRBD1; clone size: -; V gene: TRBV28; J gene: TRBJ2-6
CDR3 protein: CASSLAWEVDEQFF; CDR3 DNA: TGTGCCAGCAGCTTAGCGTGGGAGGTTGATGAGCAGTTCTTC; D gene: -; clone size: few; V gene: TRBV7-2; J gene: TRBJ2-1
CDR3 protein: CASSYNPTGSNSPLHF; CDR3 DNA: TGTGCCAGCAGTTACAACCCTACAGGGTCTAATTCACCCCTCCACTTT; D gene: -; clone size: -; V gene: TRBV6-2/TRBV6-3; J gene: TRBJ1-6
CDR3 protein: CASSPPGVMNTEAFF; CDR3 DNA: TGTGCCAGCTCACCACCCGGGGTCATGAACACTGAAGCTTTCTTT; D gene: -; clone size: -; V gene: TRBV18; J gene: TRBJ1-1
CDR3 protein: CAWSVRGFSGNTIYF; CDR3 DNA: TGTGCCTGGAGTGTACGAGGTTTCTCTGGAAACACCATATATTTT; D gene: -; clone size: -; V gene: TRBV30; J gene: TRBJ1-3
CDR3 protein: CASSQELAAGETQYF; CDR3 DNA: TGTGCCAGCAGCCAAGAGCTAGCGGCCGGAGAGACCCAGTACTTC; D gene: TRBD2; clone size: medium-sized; V gene: TRBV3-1/TRBV3-2; J gene: TRBJ2-5
CDR3 protein: CASSFSGVTYNEQFF; CDR3 DNA: TGTGCCAGCAGCTTTAGCGGGGTTACCTACAATGAGCAGTTCTTC; D gene: TRBD2; clone size: -; V gene: TRBV2; J gene: TRBJ2-1
CDR3 protein: CASSPRGGLREKLFF; CDR3 DNA: TGTGCCAGCTCACCACGGGGGGGGCTTCGAGAAAAACTGTTTTTT; D gene: -; clone size: -; V gene: TRBV18; J gene: TRBJ1-4